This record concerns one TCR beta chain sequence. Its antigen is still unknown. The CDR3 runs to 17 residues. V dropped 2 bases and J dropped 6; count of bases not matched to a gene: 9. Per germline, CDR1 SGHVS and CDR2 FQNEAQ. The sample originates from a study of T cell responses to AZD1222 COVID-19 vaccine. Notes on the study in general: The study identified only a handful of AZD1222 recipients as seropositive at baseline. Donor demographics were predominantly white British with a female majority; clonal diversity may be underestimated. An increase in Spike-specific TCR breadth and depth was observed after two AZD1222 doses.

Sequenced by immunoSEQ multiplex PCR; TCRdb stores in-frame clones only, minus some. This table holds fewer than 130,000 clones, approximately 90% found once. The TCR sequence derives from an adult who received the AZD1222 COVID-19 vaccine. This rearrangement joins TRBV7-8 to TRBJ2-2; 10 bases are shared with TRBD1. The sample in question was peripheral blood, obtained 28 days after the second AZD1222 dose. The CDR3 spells CASSLLTGTGVPGELFF. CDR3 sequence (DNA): TGTGCCAGCAGCTTACTAACCGGGACAGGGGTTCCCGGGGAGCTGTTTTTT.